This T cell receptor (beta chain) appears in the sequencing data of a study of blood T cell repertoires in COVID-19. Study-level background: Acute-phase and convalescent COVID-19 samples originated in the United States, Italy and Spain. Sources were T cells, B-cell-depleted T cells, or PBMCs; the material itself was cDNA or gDNA.

V lost 2 bases and J lost 2; bases outside the gene matches: 3. Germline V gene data show CDR1 as SGHDT and CDR2 as YYEEEE. The CDR3 is made up of 15 amino acids. Per the authors' pipeline: Reference gene primer amplification in the assay estimated nucleated cell counts. Method: immunoSEQ multiplex PCR; TCRdb's copy keeps in-frame clones and lacks some. The V and J calls and clone size come from that table; D and trimming were worked out from the DNA. The table lists roughly 180,000 clones, about 85% of them singletons. Sequencing was carried out using peripheral blood. This receptor was obtained from a man in his 60s who had recovered from COVID-19. The V gene is TRBV5-6, the J gene TRBJ2-3; 9 nucleotides align to TRBD2. CDR3 sequence reads: CASSFSGGFTDTQYF. The CDR3 DNA reads TGTGCCAGCAGCTTTAGCGGGGGCTTCACAGATACGCAGTATTTT.